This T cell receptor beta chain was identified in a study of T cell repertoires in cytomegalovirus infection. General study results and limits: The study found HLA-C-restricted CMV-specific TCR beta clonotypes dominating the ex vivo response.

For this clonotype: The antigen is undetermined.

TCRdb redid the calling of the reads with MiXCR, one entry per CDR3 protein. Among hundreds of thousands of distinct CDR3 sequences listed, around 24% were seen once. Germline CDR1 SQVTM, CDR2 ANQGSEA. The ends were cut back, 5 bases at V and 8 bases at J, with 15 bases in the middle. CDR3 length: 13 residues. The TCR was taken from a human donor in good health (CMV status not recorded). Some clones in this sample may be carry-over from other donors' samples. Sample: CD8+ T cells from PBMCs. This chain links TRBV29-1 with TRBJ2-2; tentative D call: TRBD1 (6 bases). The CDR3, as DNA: TGCAGCGTTATTACAGGGATAGCGGGGGAGCTGTTTTTT. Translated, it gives CSVITGIAGELFF.